Listed here is a single T cell receptor beta chain. Its target is unknown. The source of the sample is a study of cytomegalovirus exposure and HLA in healthy donors. Points from the study as a whole: Many donors carried some public TCRs, although rarity characterized most TCR sequences. TCR beta chains numbering approximately 150 were designated cytomegalovirus-associated. Per published reports, the classifier diagnosed cytomegalovirus status with high specificity and sensitivity.

Using immunoSEQ multiplex PCR, the repertoire was profiled, and TCRdb retains in-frame clones only, with some absent. The sample consists of fewer than 70,000 clones, 96% of them appearing once. The CDR3 loop spans 16 amino acids. Germline V CDR1 and CDR2: SEHNR, FQNEAQ (reference sequence). Trimming removed 3 bases at V and 6 bases at J, with 20 bases between. Donors were drawn from the roughly 110-subject validation cohort, separate from the roughly 700-subject first cohort. This chain connects TRBV7-9 to TRBJ1-1; a weak D match, TRBD1 (5 bases). Sequencing was done on a sample of PBMCs. The sequence came from a man between 18 and 35 years old in good health and CMV-seronegative. CDR3 amino acids: CASSFAWALGTPEAFF. The CDR3 DNA reads TGTGCCAGCAGCTTCGCTTGGGCCCTGGGGACTCCTGAAGCTTTCTTT.